Reported below is one TCR beta chain. Antigen unknown. These data belong to a study of shared clonotypes between healthy human individuals. Notes on the study in general: Inspection by rarefaction showed sorted-subset sequencing to be incomplete despite large depth.

All donors qualified as healthy HIV-negative adults and had experienced no recent acute infections or vaccinations. Negatively enriched CD4+ T cells were divided by CD45RA into naive and memory. The study ran the assay at deep level. TCRdb's table, derived via immunoSEQ multiplex PCR, lists solely in-frame clones and lacks some. The sample carries over 2 million clones, roughly 94% recorded once. The germline CDR1 and CDR2 sequences are LNHDA and SQIVND (reference sequence). This CDR3 has 15 amino acids. Trimming cost V 3 bases and J 2 bases, with 10 bases left between them. The chain recombines TRBV19 with TRBJ2-2, with D possibly matching TRBD1 (5 bases). The sequencing input was naive CD4+ T cells sorted from blood. Subset noted: CD45RA+ positively selected. This receptor was taken from a man younger than 35 in good health. The CDR3 DNA reads as TGTGCCAGTAGTATTAGGCAGGGAAACACCGGGGAGCTGTTTTTT. It is translated as CASSIRQGNTGELFF.